This TCR beta chain was observed in a study of CD8 T cells in Susac syndrome. V was trimmed by 2 bases and J by 7 bases, leaving 12 bases between them. CDR1 and CDR2 from the germline V gene are SNHLY and FYNNEI. This CDR3 has 15 amino acids. TEMRA cells underwent FACS enrichment and CD8+ and CD4+ T cells underwent negative isolation. When the RNA was reverse transcribed, random hexamers were used with an input of 0.5 to 1 ug. It was immunoSEQ multiplex PCR that amplified TCR beta CDR3 across 54 Vbeta and 13 Jbeta. TCRdb fed the immunoSEQ multiplex PCR reads into MiXCR, producing one record per CDR3 protein. The sample has about 210,000 distinct CDR3 sequences, 95% seen once; the top ten hold 0.085% to 0.095%.

The rearrangement uses TRBV2 and TRBJ1-6; D remains unclear. The clonotype originates from a human donor with multiple sclerosis. The sequenced material came from CD4+ T cells from PBMCs. CDR3 residues: CASSESLVPNSPLHF. The DNA for the CDR3 is TGTGCCAGCAGTGAATCATTGGTGCCAAATTCACCCCTCCACTTT.